A selection of T cell receptor beta chains follows, all from one sample in a study of glioma-infiltrating T cells after dendritic cell vaccination. Assay used: immunoSEQ multiplex PCR; TCRdb lists only in-frame clones, some missing. The repertoire holds fewer than 110,000 clones, with about four fifths as singletons. This specimen was blood, taken before dendritic cell vaccination. The receptors derive from a human donor with glioblastoma. CDR3s include the opening cysteine and the closing phenylalanine or tryptophan. Only some rows state a clone size, as once, few, many or a class for expanded clones.

v_call cdr3_length clone_size cdr3_aa
TRBV7-5 15 . CARIWWGQVGGEAFF
TRBV2 15 . CASSEDRGSNQPQHF
TRBV7-6 18 . CASSLAEEVYVGTDTQYF
TRBV9 15 . CASSAGTPNTGELFF
TRBV6-1 15 . CASIEAGQGVEPQHF
TRBV7-9 18 . CASSPRHETAGGLETQYF
TRBV2 13 few CASVRGFGSPLHF
TRBV7-3 15 . CASSFDRGREVEQFF
TRBV10-3 15 . CAISEETLGTGELFF
TRBV11-3 17 . CASSPYNRDSLGNEQFF